This T cell receptor beta chain was obtained from a study of metastatic and nonmetastatic thyroid tumors. Study context: For malignant and benign thyroid patients, tumor or nodule tissue and blood were the sources whose repertoires were compared.

Methods used by the authors: It was from CDR3 differences across clinicopathological groups that a distant-metastasis classifier for papillary thyroid cancer was built. TCRdb re-called the PCR reads via MiXCR. TCRdb, not the authors, supplied the V and J calls. Among 20,000 to 25,000 clones listed, 11% were seen once. Germline V gene lookup returns CDR1 KGHDR and CDR2 SFDVKD. The CDR3 sequence is 15 residues long. The V gene end was trimmed by 3 bases and the J gene end by 10 bases; junction bases not matched to a gene: 10. Thyroid surgery was performed in patients who had received no treatment beforehand. This clone has at least ten counts. The antigen is undetermined. The study's findings and limits: Patients with malignant thyroid tumors reportedly had significantly higher TCR beta diversity than those with benign nodules, in blood and tumor.

Material: blood. The chain has TRBV24-1 and TRBJ2-1; 8 bases fit TRBD2. This TCR was sampled from a female donor with papillary thyroid cancer or a benign thyroid nodule (not recorded which). Some clones in this sample may be carry-over from other donors' samples. The CDR3 loop reads CATSDPGLDGDEQFF. The CDR3 nucleotides read TGTGCCACCAGTGATCCGGGACTAGACGGTGACGAGCAGTTCTTC.